The present T cell receptor (beta chain) was sequenced within a study of T cells after yellow fever vaccination (dated by TCRdb to the late 2010s). In the study overall: The SMART-Seq v4 Ultra Low Input RNA kit was used to prepare libraries from fractions with low cell numbers. To follow T-cell clones before and after primary and booster YFV17D yellow fever vaccination, bulk TCR alpha and beta repertoires were sequenced over time. Two healthy male donors made up the cohort, one aged 18 to 30 years and the other aged 30 to 40 years. Bulk PBMC replicates and cell subsets were isolated from blood drawn at multiple timepoints before and after both primary and secondary immunization.

This clonotype was detected many times. The antigen it binds to is not known. One base away there is no much larger clone; base qualities are not given. Results the study describes overall, beyond this receptor: Most clones expanded after primary vaccination were re-detected after the booster (approximately 95% of CD4 and around 88% of CD8), suggesting broad memory maintenance. The study included only a couple of donors, which limits how far the findings can be generalized. FACS-sorted repertoires could contain abundant contaminating clonotypes from the bulk population, so computational filtering was required. The secondary T-cell response was weaker than the primary response but faster, peaking on day 5 instead of day 15. A small fraction of clonotypes showed up in both the CD4 and CD8 compartments, probably as a result of convergent recombination.

The treatment or condition label here, explained by the study, means: live attenuated yellow fever vaccine strain. At each blood-draw timepoint, two biological replicates of bulk PBMCs were collected. PBMCs were isolated from peripheral blood using a standard Ficoll-Paque protocol. TriZol was used to extract RNA from bulk PBMCs, CD4 and CD8 fractions, and dextramer-positive and dextramer-negative fractions. The germline V gene encodes CDR1 ENHRY and CDR2 SYGVKD. The CDR3 sequence holds 16 residues, the cysteine and phenylalanine included. Only the CDR3 DNA stays, 48 bases, in frame from base 1. Clipping removes 4 bases from V and 3 bases from J, with 6 as the unmatched junction base count. TCR cDNA was made using 5'RACE template switching, a step that added a universal primer site and unique molecular identifiers. cDNA synthesis was primed from both the TCR alpha and TCR beta constant segments. Library amplification involved two PCR steps, and the second step added sample barcodes and sequencing adapters. Sequencing of the libraries was done on either Illumina HiSeq 2500 (2x100 bp) or NovaSeq (2x150 bp). From the authors' description of their analysis: Reads were demultiplexed and collapsed into UMI consensus sequences with MIGEC, and V(D)J alignment was performed with MiXCR. Using edgeR on replicate PBMC samples, clonotypes were called vaccine-responding if FDR was below 0.01 and the log2 fold change was above 5 up to day 15. Each bulk clonotype received a CD4 or CD8 identity based on whether the sequenced CD4 or CD8 repertoire contained that clonotype at higher abundance. TCRdb redid the processing of the public reads, applying fastp at Q25 and MiXCR, and retained in-frame beta chains. Each CDR3 protein appears once, grouped with its most common genes and DNA. Clone size and V and J calls follow TCRdb, not the original study. The sample table lists hundreds of thousands of distinct CDR3 sequences, approximately 15% of them with a count of one. Clones ranked in the top ten supply roughly an eighth of the sample.

This specimen was PBMCs, taken on the day of the yellow fever booster vaccination. The TCR originated in a man under 40 who received the YFV17D yellow fever vaccine. The chain is made from TRBV10-3 and TRBJ2-1, with 10 central nucleotides matching TRBD2. At the DNA level, the sequence is TGTGCCATCAGTGGCGGTAGCGGGGGGAACTACAATGAGCAGTTCTTC. It codes for CAISGGSGGNYNEQFF.